This T cell receptor beta chain appears in the sequencing data of a study of blood T cell repertoires in COVID-19. About the research overall: From the United States, Italy and Spain came samples of acute and convalescent COVID-19. PBMCs, B-cell-depleted T cells, or T cells were the source of the cDNA or gDNA that made up the material.

Germline V gene data show CDR1 as MNHEY and CDR2 as SMNVEV (reference sequence). This CDR3 comprises 16 residues. V dropped 0 bases and J dropped 1 base, with 13 bases sitting between them. As processed by the authors: For nucleated cells, counts were estimated from reference gene primer amplification. Produced via immunoSEQ multiplex PCR; TCRdb's table is partial and in-frame only. V and J calls and clone size follow that table, whereas D and trimming were derived from the DNA. The sample records about 220,000 clones, about 82% being singletons. The chain carries TRBV27 and TRBJ2-7; D might be TRBD2 (6 bases). The sequence derives from an older woman with COVID-19, enrolled during active disease. The sequenced sample was peripheral blood. CDR3 nucleotide sequence: TGTGCCAGCAGTTTATCGATGGGACTCACTTCCTACGAGCAGTACTTC. It encodes CASSLSMGLTSYEQYF.